Following are 27 T cell receptor beta chains from one sample sequenced in a study of blood T cell repertoires in COVID-19. Sequencing used immunoSEQ multiplex PCR; TCRdb keeps in-frame clones, though not all of them. Among approximately 470,000 clones listed, roughly 87% were seen once. Material: PBMCs or T cells enriched from blood (not recorded which). The receptors originated from a woman in her late teens or twenties who had recovered from COVID-19.

This rearrangement joins TRBV5-6 to TRBJ2-7, with 7 positions matching TRBD2. Per the germline V gene, CDR1 is SGHDT and CDR2 is YYEEEE. There are 14 residues in the CDR3. The J segment lost 0 bases and the V segment lost 4 bases, leaving 4 bases of the junction unmatched. CDR3 DNA sequence: TGTGCCAGCAGCCGGGGGGATAGCTCCTACGAGCAGTACTTC. Residues: CASSRGDSSYEQYF.

The rearrangement joins TRBV12-5 to TRBJ2-2; D uncertain. Germline loops: CDR1 LGHNT, CDR2 FRNRAP. Trimming removed 1 base from V and 4 bases from J, with 10 bases in between. The length of the CDR3 is 15 residues. The CDR3 sequence: CASGLGLLLTGELFF. CDR3 DNA sequence: TGTGCTAGTGGTTTGGGACTGCTCCTCACCGGGGAGCTGTTTTTT.

The chain recombines TRBV7-2 with TRBJ2-1; D possibly corresponds to TRBD2 (7 bases). The CDR3 is 16 residues long. Germline V CDR1 and CDR2: SGHTA, FQGNSA. Trimming took off 0 bases at V and 3 bases at J, with 12 bases between the two ends. The CDR3 bases are TGTGCCAGCAGCTTAGCGACCGGGGGGCTCTACAATGAGCAGTTCTTC. The encoded protein is CASSLATGGLYNEQFF.

The chain employs TRBV5-1 and TRBJ2-1; the match to TRBD2 covers 9 bases. CDR1 SGHRS and CDR2 YFSETQ come from the germline V gene. This CDR3 is 14 amino acids long. V trimming: 2 bases; J trimming: 9 bases; junction bases outside the gene matches: 6. The chain's CDR3 is CASSFAGGPGEQFF. For the CDR3, the DNA is TGCGCCAGCAGCTTCGCGGGGGGGCCGGGTGAGCAGTTCTTC.

The J gene is TRBJ1-1, the V gene TRBV2; 7 nucleotides line up with TRBD1. The CDR3 consists of 14 residues. The V segment lost 5 bases and the J segment 0 bases; nucleotides outside the gene matches: 3. In germline, CDR1 is SNHLY, CDR2 FYNNEI. The CDR3: CASSLQGMNTEAFF. Here the CDR3 DNA reads TGTGCCAGCAGTTTACAGGGGATGAACACTGAAGCTTTCTTT.

The rearrangement uses TRBV19 and TRBJ2-3; 9 positions match TRBD2. The CDR3 sequence is 13 residues long. CDR1 and CDR2 from the germline V gene are LNHDA and SQIVND (reference sequence). The V gene end was trimmed by 10 bases and the J gene end by 5 bases; junction bases not matched to a gene: 7. The CDR3 DNA is TGTGCCACCAGTAGCGGGGGAAGAGATACGCAGTATTTT. Its protein product is CATSSGGRDTQYF.

The chain carries TRBV7-3 and TRBJ2-3; 11 bases align to TRBD2. The CDR3 loop spans 16 amino acids. In germline, CDR1 is SGHTA, CDR2 FQGTGA. The ends lost 5 bases at V and 1 base at J; junction bases unmatched: 5. The CDR3 DNA sequence: TGTGCCAGCAGCCCCCAGGGACTAGCGGGCACAGATACGCAGTATTTT. Protein product: CASSPQGLAGTDTQYF. Combining the CDR3 with reference TRBV7-3 and TRBJ2-3 gives the whole variable domain GAGVSQTPSNKVTEKGKYVELRCDPISGHTALYWYRQSLGQGPEFLIYFQGTGAADDSGLPNDRFFAVRPEGSVSTLKIQRTERGDSAVYLCASSPQGLAGTDTQYFGPGTRLTVL.

This chain joins TRBV27 and TRBJ2-5; D ambiguous. The CDR3 consists of 12 residues. Germline V gene data show CDR1 as MNHEY and CDR2 as SMNVEV (reference sequence). Trimming left V 1 base short and J 4 bases short, with 4 bases between. CDR3 amino acids: CASSLFRETQYF. The CDR3 DNA reads TGTGCCAGCAGTTTATTCCGAGAGACCCAGTACTTC.

This chain joins TRBV11-2 and TRBJ1-2, with TRBD1 matching over 8 bases. CDR1 is SGHAT, CDR2 FQNNGV, per germline. The CDR3 covers 13 residues. Germline trimming cut 4 bases from V and 8 bases from J; bases unmatched to any gene: 6. DNA for the CDR3: TGTGCCAGCAGCTCACAGGGGGAAGACGGCTACACCTTC. Translation gives CASSSQGEDGYTF. The full variable domain, completed using reference TRBV11-2 and TRBJ1-2, is EAGVAQSPRYKIIEKRQSVAFWCNPISGHATLYWYQQILGQGPKLLIQFQNNGVVDDSQLPKDRFSAERLKGVDSTLKIQPAKLEDSAVYLCASSSQGEDGYTFGSGTRLTVV.

The chain is built from TRBV7-9 and TRBJ1-2; 10 nucleotides agree with TRBD1. Germline CDR1 and CDR2: SEHNR and FQNEAQ (reference sequence). This CDR3 is built from 15 residues. V was clipped by 5 bases and J by 4 bases; unmatched bases: 7. CDR3 protein: CASSTRDRGPYGYTF. Here the CDR3 DNA reads TGTGCCAGCAGCACGCGGGACAGGGGCCCCTATGGCTACACCTTC.

The chain employs TRBV19 and TRBJ2-2, with 10 bases matching TRBD1. Germline CDR1 is LNHDA and CDR2 is SQIVND (reference sequence). With V trimmed by 7 bases and J by 8 bases, 16 bases remained unmatched. The CDR3 runs to 17 residues. The CDR3 DNA reads as TGTGCCAGTACCGTTCCACCCGGACAGGGGGAGTCGGGGGAGCTGTTTTTT. Its protein is CASTVPPGQGESGELFF.

J is TRBJ2-5 and V is TRBV18, with 7 bases aligning to TRBD2. The junction had 11 bases not matched to a gene; V was cut back by 3 bases and J by 4 bases. Looked up from germline, CDR1 is KGHSH and CDR2 is LQKENI. The CDR3 is 16 amino acids. DNA of the CDR3: TGTGCCAGCTCACCCGACCGGGTCCCGGGAGGAGAGACCCAGTACTTC. This translates into CASSPDRVPGGETQYF.

The gene calls are TRBV5-1 and TRBJ2-1; 7 bases align to TRBD1. Trimming cost V 0 bases and J 8 bases; bases outside gene matches: 5. This CDR3 spans 14 amino acids. CDR1 SGHRS and CDR2 YFSETQ come from the germline V gene. This CDR3 is CASSLAWQGDEQFF. The DNA of the CDR3 is TGCGCCAGCAGCTTGGCATGGCAGGGGGATGAGCAGTTCTTC.

The rearrangement joins TRBV30 to TRBJ1-3, with a weak D call TRBD1 (6 bases). Trimming pared 4 bases from V and 4 bases from J, leaving 11 bases between. This CDR3 region has 13 residues. The germline gives CDR1 GTSNPN, CDR2 SVGIG (reference sequence). The chain's CDR3 is CAWTTGSGNTIYF. In nucleotides, the CDR3 is TGTGCCTGGACCACAGGGTCAGGAAACACCATATATTTT.

V and J are TRBV4-1 and TRBJ1-3, with a weak D call TRBD1 (6 bases). Trimming took off 2 bases at V and 4 bases at J, with 18 bases between the two ends. The CDR3 runs 17 residues. Germline values: CDR1 MGHRA, CDR2 YSYEKL. CDR3 amino acids: CASSQKTGQGTGNTIYF. CDR3 bases: TGCGCCAGCAGCCAAAAGACGGGTCAGGGGACGGGAAACACCATATATTTT.

This rearrangement joins TRBV2 to TRBJ2-3; 13 bases agree with TRBD2. This CDR3 comprises 15 residues. The J segment lost 8 bases and the V segment lost 6 bases, leaving 8 bases of the junction unmatched. CDR1 and CDR2 (germline): SNHLY, FYNNEI. The CDR3 sequence is CASRPGLAGSGTQYF. CDR3 sequence (DNA): TGTGCCAGCAGACCGGGACTAGCGGGGTCAGGTACGCAGTATTTT.

The chain carries TRBV24-1 and TRBJ1-1, with 7 bases that match TRBD1. After removal of 3 bases from V and 1 base from J, the junction contained 4 bases not matched to a gene. This CDR3 has 15 residues. The germline V gene encodes CDR1 KGHDR and CDR2 SFDVKD. CDR3 coding DNA: TGTGCCACCAGTGATACCCGACAGGGGAACACTGAAGCTTTCTTT. Translation gives CATSDTRQGNTEAFF.

This chain connects TRBV2 to TRBJ1-5, with TRBD1 matching over 8 bases. The ends lost 5 bases at V and 9 bases at J; junction bases unmatched: 6. Germline CDR1 is SNHLY and CDR2 is FYNNEI. The CDR3 is made up of 13 amino acids. In DNA form, the CDR3 reads TGTGCCAGCAGTCCGGGACAGGAGCTGCCCCAGCATTTT. Its translation: CASSPGQELPQHF.

The chain employs TRBV3-1 (or the pseudogene TRBV3-2) and TRBJ1-4; D is ambiguous. Trimming stripped 1 base from V and 0 bases from J, with 9 bases between. This CDR3 spans 16 amino acids. Germline lookup yields CDR1 LGHDT and CDR2 YNNKEL (reference sequence). As DNA, the CDR3 is TGTGCCAGCAGCCAAGTCGGTGACACAACTAATGAAAAACTGTTTTTT. Amino acid sequence: CASSQVGDTTNEKLFF.

J is TRBJ1-1 and V is TRBV28; D is perhaps TRBD1 (6 bases). CDR1 MDHEN and CDR2 SYDVKM come from the germline V gene. V lost 3 bases to trimming and J lost 0 bases, with 11 bases between them. The CDR3 length is 15 residues. CDR3 in DNA: TGTGCCAGCAGTTTTGCAGGGGCCCTGAACACTGAAGCTTTCTTT. The encoded protein is CASSFAGALNTEAFF.

This sequence joins TRBV2 and TRBJ2-7, with TRBD2 as a possible D gene (6 bases). V dropped 7 bases and J dropped 8 bases, with 15 bases sitting between them. The CDR3 is 12 residues long. CDR1 and CDR2 (germline): SNHLY, FYNNEI. The CDR3 DNA follows: TGTGCCAGCACGGGAGTACTTGACAAGCAGTACTTC. It yields the protein CASTGVLDKQYF. Supplemented by reference TRBV2 and TRBJ2-7, the full variable domain reads EPEVTQTPSHQVTQMGQEVILRCVPISNHLYFYWYRQILGQKVEFLVSFYNNEISEKSEIFDDQFSVERPDGSNFTLKIRSTKLEDSAMYFCASTGVLDKQYFGPGTRLTVT.

V usage is TRBV21-1 and J usage is TRBJ1-3; the table's D call, TRBD1, has no DNA check behind it. TRBV21-1 is listed as a pseudogene. The length of the CDR3 is 15 residues. CDR3 region: CASPPTQNSGNTIYF. In nucleotides, the CDR3 is TGTGCCAGCCCGCCGACACAGAACTCTGGAAACACCATATATTTT.

This clone was found a few times. The chain uses TRBV10-3 and TRBJ1-5; 8 bases fit TRBD1. The germline V gene encodes CDR1 ENHRY and CDR2 SYGVKD. V shed 10 bases and J 2 bases; nucleotides not matched to a gene: 7. This CDR3 comprises 14 residues. The CDR3 sequence: CATTGGTGNQPQHF. Here the CDR3 DNA reads TGTGCCACCACAGGGGGGACGGGCAATCAGCCCCAGCATTTT.

The genes are TRBV12-5 and TRBJ2-1, with D perhaps matching TRBD2 (5 bases). Looked up from germline, CDR1 is LGHNT and CDR2 is FRNRAP. CDR3 size: 14 residues. With 4 bases removed from V and 7 bases from J, the gap between germline ends came to 14 bases. The CDR3 loop reads CASGSWTGWNEQFF. The CDR3 bases are TGTGCTAGTGGTTCTTGGACTGGTTGGAATGAGCAGTTCTTC.

The chain joins TRBV5-4 to TRBJ1-2, with 8 positions matching TRBD1. This CDR3 has 14 amino acids. V was clipped by 7 bases and J by 5 bases; unmatched bases: 10. Looked up from germline, CDR1 is SGHNT and CDR2 is YYREEE (reference sequence). CDR3 sequence: CASGEGDRGYGYTF. In DNA form, the CDR3 reads TGTGCCAGCGGTGAGGGCGACAGGGGTTATGGCTACACCTTC. The whole variable domain, filled in from reference TRBV5-4 and TRBJ1-2, reads ETGVTQSPTHLIKTRGQQVTLRCSSQSGHNTVSWYQQALGQGPQFIFQYYREEENGRGNFPPRFSGLQFPNYSSELNVNALELDDSALYLCASGEGDRGYGYTFGSGTRLTVV.

This chain connects TRBV30 to TRBJ1-5, with D tentatively TRBD1 (6 bases). There are 17 residues in the CDR3. Germline loops: CDR1 GTSNPN, CDR2 SVGIG (reference sequence). V dropped 2 bases and J dropped 0 bases, with 17 bases sitting between them. The chain's CDR3 is CAWSPARDTYSNQPQHF. Written as DNA, the CDR3 is TGTGCCTGGAGTCCGGCGAGGGACACCTATAGCAATCAGCCCCAGCATTTT.

The rearrangement joins TRBV4-2 to TRBJ2-1; D remains unclear. The CDR3 covers 16 residues. CDR1 and CDR2 from the germline V gene are LGHNA and YNFKEQ. The V end was cut by 8 bases, the J end by 0 bases, with 17 bases between. CDR3 region: CASGHTAKISYNEQFF. CDR3 bases: TGTGCCAGCGGTCATACAGCAAAGATCTCCTACAATGAGCAGTTCTTC.